This section outlines one T cell receptor beta chain sequence together with its context. The data stem from a study of control samples from healthy donors and cancer patients. CDR3 length equals 14 residues. Germline V gene data show CDR1 as SGHKS and CDR2 as YYEKEE (reference sequence). Between the trimmed V and J ends, which lost 4 bases and 2 bases, there was a span of 10 bases. Some clones are missing from TCRdb's copy, which holds only in-frame ones; the method was immunoSEQ multiplex PCR. This sample has roughly 200,000 clones, with just under 95% found just once. This receptor was obtained from a man aged 50 or older in good health. The sequencing sample was made of blood. The rearrangement links TRBV5-5 to TRBJ1-3; D is unresolved. The CDR3 nucleotides are TGTGCCAGCAGCCCCGGGGATCCTGGAAACACCATATATTTT. Translating it yields CASSPGDPGNTIYF.